Only one count was recorded for the clone carrying this TCR beta chain. The J segment lost 4 bases and the V segment lost 2 bases, leaving 5 bases of the junction unmatched. Germline V lookup: CDR1 MNHEY, CDR2 SVGAGI. CDR3 length: 14 amino acids. These data come from a study of PD-1 blockade in classical Hodgkin lymphoma. Each patient's relapse followed autologous stem cell transplantation, and brentuximab vedotin exposure varied. Sequencing used immunoSEQ multiplex PCR; TCRdb keeps in-frame clones, though not all of them. The data contain about 100,000 clones, 85% to 90% of them singletons. This chain uses TRBV6-5 with TRBJ2-7; 7 nucleotides agree with TRBD1. This clonotype was sampled from a human donor with classical Hodgkin lymphoma. The sample in question was peripheral blood mononuclear cells (PBMCs), obtained before the second cycle of nivolumab. CDR3 amino acids: CASSYDRDRYEQYF. In DNA, the CDR3 is TGTGCCAGCAGTTACGACCGGGACAGATACGAGCAGTACTTC.